The 16 T cell receptor beta chains given below trace back to one sample, sequenced in a study of T cells in Graves' hyperthyroidism and ophthalmopathy. What was amplified from RNA transcripts were TCR beta CDR3 regions. Primed by the HTBI set, a first-round RT-PCR was run on the TCR CDR3. TCRdb redid the calling of the multiplex PCR reads with MiXCR, one entry per CDR3 protein. Altogether about 330,000 distinct CDR3 sequences are present, around 13% being singletons, with the ten largest covering approximately 35%. Sequencing used blood. Receptor source: a woman aged 40 to 49 with Graves' ophthalmopathy.

This clonotype was observed at least ten times. V and J are TRBV5-1 and TRBJ2-1; 8 positions agree with TRBD2. Unmatched junction bases numbered 5, after V lost 0 bases and J lost 6 bases. Germline V gives CDR1 SGHRS, CDR2 YFSETQ. This CDR3 is built from 15 residues. CDR3 in DNA: TGCGCCAGCAGCTTGGGAAAGACTAGCGCCAATGAGCAGTTCTTC. Amino acids: CASSLGKTSANEQFF.

The chain joins TRBV18 to TRBJ2-1; 11 bases agree with TRBD2. V dropped 2 bases and J dropped 8; count of bases not matched to a gene: 5. Germline values: CDR1 KGHSH, CDR2 LQKENI. CDR3 length: 15 residues. The chain's CDR3 is CASSPRIAGGYEQFF. The CDR3 nucleotides are TGTGCCAGCTCACCAAGGATAGCGGGAGGGTATGAGCAGTTCTTC.

In its sample, this clonotype was seen many times. This chain joins TRBV30 and TRBJ2-2; the D is unclear. Trimming stripped 4 bases from V and 1 base from J, with 10 bases between. The CDR3 has 14 amino acids. CDR1 GTSNPN and CDR2 SVGIG come from the germline V gene (reference sequence). The CDR3 spells CAWTPGWNTGELFF. CDR3 DNA: TGTGCCTGGACCCCCGGATGGAACACCGGGGAGCTGTTTTTT.

The chain joins TRBV20-1 to TRBJ2-5, with 8 bases lining up with TRBD2. With V trimmed by 2 bases and J by 2 bases, 16 bases remained unmatched. CDR3 length: 18 amino acids. Germline CDR1 DFQATT, CDR2 SNEGSKA (reference sequence). The CDR3 sequence is CSARLDPGLTGGQETQYF. CDR3 bases: TGCAGTGCTAGACTAGACCCCGGACTGACGGGGGGGCAAGAGACCCAGTACTTC.

This clonotype was counted between two and nine times. The chain uses TRBV4-1 and TRBJ2-7, with D perhaps being TRBD1 or TRBD2 (5 bases each). CDR1 and CDR2 (germline): MGHRA, YSYEKL. CDR3 size: 16 residues. V was trimmed by 3 bases and J by 3 bases, leaving 18 bases between them. The CDR3 DNA follows: TGCGCCAGCAGCCATGGAATAAGGGACGGCCACTACGAGCAGTACTTC. Amino acid sequence: CASSHGIRDGHYEQYF.

This clonotype was recorded many times. The chain has TRBV27 and TRBJ1-1, with D tentatively TRBD1 (6 bases). V lost 3 bases to trimming and J lost 5 bases, with 19 bases between them. Germline loops: CDR1 MNHEY, CDR2 SMNVEV (reference sequence). This CDR3 contains 16 residues. CDR3 sequence: CASSFGSRSRGTEAFF. For the CDR3, the DNA is TGTGCCAGCAGTTTTGGATCCAGAAGCAGGGGTACTGAAGCTTTCTTT.

This clonotype showed up many times. The rearrangement uses TRBV28 and TRBJ2-1; TRBD2 agrees at 9 bases. The CDR3 is made up of 15 amino acids. Germline V gene sequence: CDR1 MDHEN, CDR2 SYDVKM. The ends lost 5 bases at V and 4 bases at J; junction bases unmatched: 6. The CDR3 sequence is CASSRAGGSYNEQFF. As DNA, the CDR3 is TGTGCCAGCAGTCGTGCGGGAGGGTCATACAATGAGCAGTTCTTC.

There are many counts of this clonotype. The chain joins TRBV2 to TRBJ1-1; D unresolved. CDR1 SNHLY and CDR2 FYNNEI come from the germline V gene. The CDR3 has 11 amino acids. V was clipped by 9 bases and J by 5 bases, with 10 bases between them. CDR3 sequence reads: CARLTGTEAFF. For the CDR3, the DNA is TGTGCCAGATTGACGGGGACTGAAGCTTTCTTT.

This clonotype was observed a few times. The J gene is TRBJ2-2, the V gene TRBV4-1, with a weak D call TRBD1 (5 bases). This CDR3 is 17 amino acids long. Trimming took off 5 bases at V and 0 bases at J, with 16 bases between the two ends. Germline V CDR1 and CDR2: MGHRA, YSYEKL. CDR3 coding DNA: TGCGCCAGCAGCTCACGAGTGGGGCAGACGAACACCGGGGAGCTGTTTTTT. Residues: CASSSRVGQTNTGELFF.

The chain links TRBV30 to TRBJ1-1, with 7 bases matching TRBD1. The length of the CDR3 is 14 residues. Per the germline V gene, CDR1 is GTSNPN and CDR2 is SVGIG (reference sequence). With 3 bases clipped from V and 1 base from J, the junction kept 5 bases outside the gene matches. This chain's CDR3 is CAWRRRGGNTEAFF. The CDR3 nucleotides are TGTGCCTGGAGGCGCAGGGGGGGGAACACTGAAGCTTTCTTT.

This chain joins TRBV30 and TRBJ2-7; D may be TRBD1 or TRBD2 (5 bases each). The CDR3 loop spans 11 amino acids. CDR1 and CDR2 from the germline V gene are GTSNPN and SVGIG (reference sequence). Trimming shortened V by 5 bases and J by 10 bases, and 15 bases separated the two germline ends. The CDR3 bases are TGTGCCTGGGGACATGATAGGGACCAGTACTTC. This sequence encodes CAWGHDRDQYF.

This sequence joins TRBV14 and TRBJ1-2; D ambiguous. The CDR3 length is 13 residues. Trimming stripped 5 bases from V and 4 bases from J, with 11 bases between. Germline CDR1 and CDR2: SGHDN and FVKESK. CDR3 protein: CASSENWGYGYTF. As DNA, the CDR3 is TGTGCCAGCAGCGAAAATTGGGGCTATGGCTACACCTTC.

This clonotype has just a few counts. The J gene is TRBJ1-5, the V gene TRBV7-9; TRBD1 might be the D (6 bases). The CDR3 consists of 15 residues. Germline V gene lookup returns CDR1 SEHNR and CDR2 FQNEAQ (reference sequence). V was cut by 5 bases and J by 2 bases, with 13 bases left in between. CDR3 sequence reads: CASSLSGDGNQPQHF. The CDR3 nucleotides read TGTGCCAGCAGCCTTTCAGGGGATGGCAATCAGCCCCAGCATTTT.

This clonotype was seen repeatedly, ten times or more. The J gene is TRBJ2-2, the V gene TRBV24-1, with D uncertain. Germline CDR1 is KGHDR and CDR2 is SFDVKD. The germline V and J ends were trimmed by 7 bases and 4 bases, with 9 bases remaining between them. The CDR3 is 13 amino acids. CDR3 amino acids: CATRGRFTGELFF. Here the CDR3 DNA reads TGTGCCACCAGAGGACGTTTCACCGGGGAGCTGTTTTTT.

V and J are TRBV20-1 and TRBJ2-1; 8 bases agree with TRBD2. The germline gives CDR1 DFQATT, CDR2 SNEGSKA (reference sequence). The CDR3 is 16 residues long. CDR3 in amino acids: CSGSSPGGATYNEQFF. CDR3 in DNA: TGCAGCGGCAGCTCGCCGGGGGGGGCCACCTACAATGAGCAGTTCTTC.

In this sample, this clonotype turned up many times. The V and J genes are TRBV11-2 and TRBJ2-1, with 8 bases matching TRBD2. CDR1 is SGHAT and CDR2 is FQNNGV in the germline V gene. The CDR3 runs to 15 residues. With V trimmed by 2 bases and J by 6 bases, 6 bases remained unmatched. The CDR3 here is CASSLSSGGGNEQFF. CDR3 DNA: TGTGCCAGCAGCTTATCGTCCGGGGGGGGCAATGAGCAGTTCTTC.